These T cell receptor beta chains were read from a single sample in a study of cytomegalovirus exposure and HLA in healthy donors. Produced via immunoSEQ multiplex PCR; TCRdb's table is partial and in-frame only. The sample records 65,000 to 90,000 clones, about 69% being singletons. Specimen: PBMCs. The source is a man aged 60 to 75 in good health and CMV-seronegative. Each CDR3 is given with its conserved first and last residue. A D gene is named only where the DNA matches it firmly. Some rows have no size entry. The others give once, few or many, or a class for an expanded clone.

clone_size: .; j_call: TRBJ2-3; d_call: TRBD2; v_call: TRBV7-8; cdr3_nt: TGTGCCAGCAGCTATAGCGGGGGGTCGGGAGATACGCAGTATTTT; cdr3_aa: CASSYSGGSGDTQYF
clone_size: once; j_call: TRBJ2-7; d_call: TRBD1; v_call: TRBV9; cdr3_nt: TGTGCCAGCAGCGTCTTACGGGACAGGGGACTCGACGAGCAGTACTTC; cdr3_aa: CASSVLRDRGLDEQYF
clone_size: once; j_call: TRBJ2-5; d_call: .; v_call: TRBV6-1; cdr3_nt: TGTGCCAGCAGTTCCCGGACCCGAGGGGAGACCCAGTACTTC; cdr3_aa: CASSSRTRGETQYF
clone_size: .; j_call: TRBJ1-2; d_call: TRBD1; v_call: TRBV6-1; cdr3_nt: TGTGCCAGCAGCTGGGGACAGGGCACCTATGGCTACACCTTC; cdr3_aa: CASSWGQGTYGYTF
clone_size: .; j_call: TRBJ2-5; d_call: TRBD2; v_call: TRBV5-1; cdr3_nt: TGCGCCAGCACCCTATCCGCCGGGGGGACGTTAGGGCAGACCCAGTACTTC; cdr3_aa: CASTLSAGGTLGQTQYF
clone_size: .; j_call: TRBJ2-7; d_call: TRBD2; v_call: TRBV2; cdr3_nt: TGTGCCAGCAGGGATTTTACTAGCGGGGGGGCGGATTCCGAGCAGTACTTC; cdr3_aa: CASRDFTSGGADSEQYF
clone_size: .; j_call: TRBJ1-1; d_call: .; v_call: TRBV21-1; cdr3_nt: TGTGCCAGCAGCAAAGAAAGGGACAGGCCCCCAATGAACACTGAAGCTTTCTTT; cdr3_aa: CASSKERDRPPMNTEAFF
clone_size: .; j_call: TRBJ1-5; d_call: .; v_call: TRBV30; cdr3_nt: TGTGCCTTGACCCAAGGACAGTTTAATCAGCCCCAGCATTTT; cdr3_aa: CALTQGQFNQPQHF
clone_size: .; j_call: TRBJ1-5; d_call: .; v_call: TRBV2; cdr3_nt: TGTGCCAGCAGTGTGGCAGGATATAGCAATCAGCCCCAGCATTTT; cdr3_aa: CASSVAGYSNQPQHF
clone_size: .; j_call: TRBJ1-1; d_call: .; v_call: TRBV7-9; cdr3_nt: TGTTCCAGCAGCCCACGAGGCTTCGAGGGAGCTGAAGCTTTCTTT; cdr3_aa: CSSSPRGFEGAEAFF
clone_size: .; j_call: TRBJ2-6; d_call: .; v_call: TRBV19; cdr3_nt: TGTGCCAGTAGTATTTGGGGGGGCGCTGGGGCCAACGTCCTGACTTTC; cdr3_aa: CASSIWGGAGANVLTF
clone_size: few; j_call: TRBJ1-5; d_call: TRBD1; v_call: TRBV19; cdr3_nt: TGTGCCAGTAGGGCGGGACAGGGGGTTAATCAGCCCCAGCATTTT; cdr3_aa: CASRAGQGVNQPQHF
clone_size: .; j_call: TRBJ1-1; d_call: TRBD1; v_call: TRBV7-8; cdr3_nt: TGTGCCAGCAGCTCCGGGACAGAGAACACTGAAGCTTTCTTT; cdr3_aa: CASSSGTENTEAFF
clone_size: few; j_call: TRBJ1-1; d_call: .; v_call: TRBV2; cdr3_nt: TGTGCCAGCAGGGAGGTGCCGAACACTGAAGCTTTCTTT; cdr3_aa: CASREVPNTEAFF
clone_size: .; j_call: TRBJ2-3; d_call: .; v_call: TRBV6-5; cdr3_nt: TGTGCCAGCAGTTACGGAGGGATCCGCACAGATACGCAGTATTTT; cdr3_aa: CASSYGGIRTDTQYF
clone_size: .; j_call: TRBJ2-2; d_call: TRBD1; v_call: TRBV29-1; cdr3_nt: TGCAGCGTTTCACAGGGGAGTCACGGGGAGCTGTTTTTT; cdr3_aa: CSVSQGSHGELFF
clone_size: .; j_call: TRBJ2-1; d_call: TRBD2; v_call: TRBV6-6; cdr3_nt: TGTGCCAGCCGCCCCCCCAGCGGGGGTCGGAATGAGCAGTTCTTC; cdr3_aa: CASRPPSGGRNEQFF
clone_size: .; j_call: TRBJ1-1; d_call: .; v_call: TRBV5-1; cdr3_nt: TGCGCCAGCAGCTTGGGGGCCATGAACACTGAAGCTTTCTTT; cdr3_aa: CASSLGAMNTEAFF
clone_size: .; j_call: TRBJ2-5; d_call: .; v_call: TRBV25-1; cdr3_nt: TGTGCCAGCAGTGAAGGGGGGGCGGAGACCCAGTACTTC; cdr3_aa: CASSEGGAETQYF
clone_size: .; j_call: TRBJ2-7; d_call: TRBD2; v_call: TRBV18; cdr3_nt: TGTGCCAGCTCGCCGGCGGGAGCGGGGGCCTACGAGCAGTACTTC; cdr3_aa: CASSPAGAGAYEQYF
clone_size: .; j_call: TRBJ2-7; d_call: TRBD1; v_call: TRBV5-6; cdr3_nt: TGTGCCAGCAGCCCGTGGGCAGGGGGAAGGAACGAGCAGTACTTC; cdr3_aa: CASSPWAGGRNEQYF
clone_size: .; j_call: TRBJ2-7; d_call: TRBD2; v_call: TRBV9; cdr3_nt: TGTGCCAGCAGCGTTACCGGGACTAGCTTCAACGAGCAGTACTTC; cdr3_aa: CASSVTGTSFNEQYF
clone_size: .; j_call: TRBJ2-7; d_call: TRBD1; v_call: TRBV5-1; cdr3_nt: TGCGCCAGCAGCTCCACCCGGGGACAGGGGCTTGACGAGCAGTACTTC; cdr3_aa: CASSSTRGQGLDEQYF
clone_size: .; j_call: TRBJ1-2; d_call: .; v_call: TRBV5-1; cdr3_nt: TGCGCCAGCAGCCCCCCGACAGAGAACTATGGCTACACCTTC; cdr3_aa: CASSPPTENYGYTF
clone_size: .; j_call: TRBJ2-1; d_call: TRBD1; v_call: TRBV15; cdr3_nt: TGTGCCACCAGCAATCCAGACAGGGGTTTCGACAATGAGCAGTTCTTC; cdr3_aa: CATSNPDRGFDNEQFF
clone_size: once; j_call: TRBJ2-2; d_call: TRBD2; v_call: TRBV6-1; cdr3_nt: TGTGCCATCGGACTAGCGGGGGGCGTGACCGGGGAGCTGTTTTTT; cdr3_aa: CAIGLAGGVTGELFF
clone_size: few; j_call: TRBJ1-4; d_call: TRBD1; v_call: TRBV2; cdr3_nt: TGTGCCAGCAGACCCGGGACAGATAATGAAAAACTGTTTTTT; cdr3_aa: CASRPGTDNEKLFF
clone_size: .; j_call: TRBJ1-2; d_call: TRBD1; v_call: TRBV4-2; cdr3_nt: TGTGCCAGCAGCCAGGTACAGGGGCGGAATGGCTACACCTTC; cdr3_aa: CASSQVQGRNGYTF
clone_size: few; j_call: TRBJ1-1; d_call: .; v_call: TRBV6-5; cdr3_nt: TGTGCCAGCAGCCCTGGACAGATGAACACTGAAGCTTTCTTT; cdr3_aa: CASSPGQMNTEAFF
clone_size: .; j_call: TRBJ1-1; d_call: .; v_call: TRBV5-1; cdr3_nt: TGCGCCAGCAGCTTGGACCCCAGGGTGGCTGAAGCTTTCTTT; cdr3_aa: CASSLDPRVAEAFF
clone_size: .; j_call: TRBJ1-6; d_call: .; v_call: TRBV19; cdr3_nt: TGTGCCAGTAGGAGGTTTAGCTCCTATAATTCACCCCTCCACTTT; cdr3_aa: CASRRFSSYNSPLHF
clone_size: .; j_call: TRBJ1-1; d_call: TRBD1; v_call: TRBV19; cdr3_nt: TGTGCCAGTAGTATTCGGGGTGCTTCCAGGGGGCTGGCTTTCTTT; cdr3_aa: CASSIRGASRGLAFF
clone_size: .; j_call: TRBJ2-1; d_call: TRBD1; v_call: TRBV6-5; cdr3_nt: TGTGCCAGCAGTTACACAGGGGGCCCCCCCCTCAATGAGCAGTTCTTC; cdr3_aa: CASSYTGGPPLNEQFF
clone_size: .; j_call: TRBJ2-5; d_call: TRBD2; v_call: TRBV9; cdr3_nt: TGTGCCAGCAGCGTCCGGGGGGGCTTAGAGACCCAGTACTTC; cdr3_aa: CASSVRGGLETQYF
clone_size: .; j_call: TRBJ1-4; d_call: TRBD1; v_call: TRBV6-6; cdr3_nt: TGTGCCAGCAGTTACAGGACAGGGCTTAATGAAAAACTGTTTTTT; cdr3_aa: CASSYRTGLNEKLFF
clone_size: .; j_call: TRBJ2-7; d_call: .; v_call: TRBV9; cdr3_nt: TGTGCCAGCAGCGTAGCTCCCGGGACTTCCTACGAGCAGTACTTC; cdr3_aa: CASSVAPGTSYEQYF
clone_size: .; j_call: TRBJ2-1; d_call: TRBD2; v_call: TRBV4-2; cdr3_nt: TGTGCCAGCAGCCAAGATGGGAGCGGGGGGGCGGTAAATGAGCAGTTCTTC; cdr3_aa: CASSQDGSGGAVNEQFF
clone_size: .; j_call: TRBJ2-1; d_call: TRBD2; v_call: TRBV5-4; cdr3_nt: TGTGCCAGCAGCCCGTGGACTAGCGGACACAATGAGCAGTTCTTC; cdr3_aa: CASSPWTSGHNEQFF
clone_size: once; j_call: TRBJ1-1; d_call: TRBD1; v_call: TRBV5-4; cdr3_nt: TGTGCCAGCAGCTCGACAGGGGCGGCTCAAGCTTTCTTT; cdr3_aa: CASSSTGAAQAFF
clone_size: .; j_call: TRBJ2-7; d_call: .; v_call: TRBV2; cdr3_nt: TGTGCCAGCAGTGAGGTCGGCTACGAGCAGTACTTC; cdr3_aa: CASSEVGYEQYF
clone_size: .; j_call: TRBJ2-7; d_call: .; v_call: TRBV11-2; cdr3_nt: TGTGCCAGCAGCTTGCCCAGGGGGGCCTACGAGCAGTACTTC; cdr3_aa: CASSLPRGAYEQYF
clone_size: .; j_call: TRBJ1-2; d_call: .; v_call: TRBV6-1; cdr3_nt: TGTGCCAGCAGTGAATTCCGGAACTATGGCTACACCTTC; cdr3_aa: CASSEFRNYGYTF